The clone carrying this T cell receptor beta chain appeared a few times. The antigen is unknown. Sorting that relied on CD45RO/CCR7/CD25/CD127/CD95/CD27 yielded CD4+ naive, central memory, regulatory and stem cell-like memory cells. Purity of each sorted population was above 95%. Germline lookup yields CDR1 LGHNA and CDR2 YNFKEQ. The CDR3 consists of 16 residues. V was pared by 4 bases and J by 3 bases, with 9 bases of the junction left unmatched. The sample originates from a study of beta chain features in type 1 diabetes. Study-wide background: Investigators examined around 98 million sorted cells across all samples. Whole-study findings and limits: Shorter TCRB CDR3s, moderately but significantly so, marked every one of the four CD4+ subsets in Type 1 diabetes patients.

The authors reverse transcribed all of the isolated RNA, so sequencing captured expressed TCRB transcripts. The repertoire was sequenced with immunoSEQ multiplex PCR; TCRdb's copy has only in-frame clones and lacks some. The sample has about half a million clones; about 30% are singletons. Material for sequencing was naive CD4+ T cells from blood. The receptor's source is a man between 18 and 29 years old in good health. The V gene is TRBV4-2, the J gene TRBJ2-1, with TRBD2 matching 7 bases. DNA of the CDR3: TGTGCCAGCAGCCGCGGGGTACTAGCGCTCTACAATGAGCAGTTCTTC. This gives the protein CASSRGVLALYNEQFF.